These T cell receptor beta chains were read from a single sample in a study of blood T cell repertoires in COVID-19. Method: immunoSEQ multiplex PCR; TCRdb's copy keeps in-frame clones and lacks some. The sample holds over 120,000 clones, 75% to 90% seen once. Sequencing used peripheral blood. The origin of the receptors is a human donor in a cohort sampled during active COVID-19. The CDR3 runs from the conserved cysteine through the conserved F or W. The D gene is left open where the match is weak.

D	J	length	V	CDR3	DNA
-	TRBJ1-5	16	TRBV19	CASSPRGRISNQPQHF	TGTGCCAGTAGTCCAAGAGGCAGAATCAGCAATCAGCCCCAGCATTTT
TRBD1	TRBJ1-1	12	TRBV25-1	CASRRTGEKAFF	TGTGCCAGCAGGAGGACAGGGGAGAAAGCTTTCTTT
TRBD1	TRBJ1-5	13	TRBV5-6	CASSAGGYQPQHF	TGTGCCAGCAGCGCAGGGGGCTATCAGCCCCAGCATTTT
-	TRBJ2-5	16	TRBV5-4	CASSPNRQARQETQYF	TGTGCCAGCAGCCCGAACCGACAGGCCCGACAAGAGACCCAGTACTTC
-	TRBJ2-5	13	TRBV6-5	CASSYTRVGTQYF	TGTGCCAGCAGTTACACCAGGGTGGGGACCCAGTACTTC
TRBD1	TRBJ2-7	14	TRBV7-2	CASSFSGQSYEQYF	TGTGCCAGCAGCTTCTCGGGACAGAGCTACGAGCAGTACTTC
TRBD1	TRBJ2-1	15	TRBV7-3	CASSFMGQGGNEQFF	TGTGCCAGCAGCTTTATGGGACAGGGCGGCAATGAGCAGTTCTTC
TRBD1	TRBJ1-5	14	TRBV6-5	CASSPRQGGQPQHF	TGTGCCAGCAGTCCTCGACAGGGGGGTCAGCCCCAGCATTTT
-	TRBJ1-2	15	TRBV19	CASRGRGGGDYGYTF	TGTGCCAGTAGGGGTAGGGGGGGCGGTGACTATGGCTACACCTTC
-	TRBJ2-1	12	TRBV3-1/TRBV3-2	CASSQVLSEQFF	TGTGCCAGCAGCCAAGTACTGAGTGAGCAGTTCTTC